This T cell receptor (beta chain) was identified during a study of CD8 T cells in Susac syndrome. The CDR3 spans 15 residues. Germline loops: CDR1 SGHVS, CDR2 FQNEAQ. Trimming took off 1 base at V and 5 bases at J, with 12 bases between the two ends. The authors reverse transcribed roughly 0.5 to 1 ug RNA with random hexamers. A single record per CDR3 protein comes from TCRdb applying MiXCR to the immunoSEQ multiplex PCR reads. The sample records about 170,000 distinct CDR3 sequences, 90% to 96% being singletons. The source is a human donor with Susac syndrome. The V call is TRBV7-8, the J call TRBJ1-5; D possibly corresponds to TRBD1 (6 bases). Sequencing used CD4+ T cells from PBMCs. CDR3 loop: CASSLGPGVDQPQHF. The CDR3 bases are TGTGCCAGCAGCTTAGGGCCAGGGGTCGATCAGCCCCAGCATTTT.